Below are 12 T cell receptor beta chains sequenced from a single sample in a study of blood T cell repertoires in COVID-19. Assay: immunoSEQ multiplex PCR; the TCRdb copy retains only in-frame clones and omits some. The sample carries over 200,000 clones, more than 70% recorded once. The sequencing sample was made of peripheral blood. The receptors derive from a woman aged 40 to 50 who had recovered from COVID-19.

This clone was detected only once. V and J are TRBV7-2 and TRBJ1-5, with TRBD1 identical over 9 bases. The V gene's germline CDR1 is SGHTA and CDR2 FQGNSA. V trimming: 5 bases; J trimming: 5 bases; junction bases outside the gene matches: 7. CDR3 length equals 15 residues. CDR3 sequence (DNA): TGTGCCAGCAGCCCCGGACAGGGGCCGTATCAGCCCCAGCATTTT. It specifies CASSPGQGPYQPQHF.

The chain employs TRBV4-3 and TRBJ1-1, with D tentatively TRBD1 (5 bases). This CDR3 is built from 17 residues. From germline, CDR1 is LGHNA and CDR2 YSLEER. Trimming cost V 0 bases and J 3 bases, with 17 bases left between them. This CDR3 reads CASSQDRDYTRDTEAFF. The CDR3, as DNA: TGCGCCAGCAGCCAAGATAGGGACTACACCCGGGACACTGAAGCTTTCTTT.

The CDR3 DNA sequence: TGTGCCAGCTCACCGGAGGGCCCCTATGGCTACACCTTC. It encodes CASSPEGPYGYTF. This rearrangement joins TRBV18 to TRBJ1-2; D uncertain. In germline, CDR1 is KGHSH, CDR2 LQKENI. The CDR3 length is 13 residues. Trimming pared 3 bases from V and 4 bases from J, leaving 9 bases between.

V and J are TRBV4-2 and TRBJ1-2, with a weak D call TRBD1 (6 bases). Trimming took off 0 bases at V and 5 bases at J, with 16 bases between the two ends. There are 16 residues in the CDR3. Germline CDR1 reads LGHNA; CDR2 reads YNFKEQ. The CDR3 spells CASSQDLTAGAYGYTF. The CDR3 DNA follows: TGTGCCAGCAGCCAAGATCTTACGGCAGGGGCGTATGGCTACACCTTC.

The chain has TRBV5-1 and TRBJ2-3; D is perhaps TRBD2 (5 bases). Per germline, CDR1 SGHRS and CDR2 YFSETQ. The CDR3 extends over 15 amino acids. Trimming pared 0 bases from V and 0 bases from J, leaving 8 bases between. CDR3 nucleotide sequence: TGCGCCAGCAGCTTGGCCGGGGTTAGCACAGATACGCAGTATTTT. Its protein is CASSLAGVSTDTQYF.

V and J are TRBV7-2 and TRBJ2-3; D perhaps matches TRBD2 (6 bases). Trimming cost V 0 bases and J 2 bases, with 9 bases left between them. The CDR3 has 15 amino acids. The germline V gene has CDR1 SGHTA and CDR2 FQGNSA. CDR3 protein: CASSLAGGPTDTQYF. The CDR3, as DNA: TGTGCCAGCAGCTTAGCGGGAGGCCCCACAGATACGCAGTATTTT.

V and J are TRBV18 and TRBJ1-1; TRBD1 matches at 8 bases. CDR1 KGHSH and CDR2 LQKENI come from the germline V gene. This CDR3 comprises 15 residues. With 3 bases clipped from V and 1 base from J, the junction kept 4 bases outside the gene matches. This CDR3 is CASSPSQGANTEAFF. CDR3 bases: TGTGCCAGCTCACCCTCCCAGGGGGCGAACACTGAAGCTTTCTTT. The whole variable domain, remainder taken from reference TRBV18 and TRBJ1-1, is NAGVMQNPRHLVRRRGQEARLRCSPMKGHSHVYWYRQLPEEGLKFMVYLQKENIIDESGMPKERFSAEFPKEGPSILRIQQVVRGDSAAYFCASSPSQGANTEAFFGQGTRLTVV.

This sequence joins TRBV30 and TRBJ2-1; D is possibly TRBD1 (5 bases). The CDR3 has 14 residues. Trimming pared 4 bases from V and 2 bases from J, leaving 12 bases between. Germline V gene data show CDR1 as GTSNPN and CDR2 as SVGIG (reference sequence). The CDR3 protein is CAWTSGSPYNEQFF. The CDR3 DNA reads TGTGCCTGGACCTCAGGGTCCCCCTACAATGAGCAGTTCTTC.

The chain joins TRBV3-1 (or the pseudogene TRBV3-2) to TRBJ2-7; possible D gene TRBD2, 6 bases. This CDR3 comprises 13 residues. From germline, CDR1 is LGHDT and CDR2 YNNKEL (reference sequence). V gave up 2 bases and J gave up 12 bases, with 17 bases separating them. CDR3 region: CASSQNAGGWGYF. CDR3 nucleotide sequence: TGTGCCAGCAGCCAAAACGCCGGGGGTTGGGGGTACTTC.

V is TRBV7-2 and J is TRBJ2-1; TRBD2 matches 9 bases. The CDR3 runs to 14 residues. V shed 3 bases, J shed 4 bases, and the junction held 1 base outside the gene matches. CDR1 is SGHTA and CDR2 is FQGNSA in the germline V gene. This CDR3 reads CASSLTSGYNEQFF. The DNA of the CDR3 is TGTGCCAGCAGCTTGACTAGCGGATACAATGAGCAGTTCTTC.

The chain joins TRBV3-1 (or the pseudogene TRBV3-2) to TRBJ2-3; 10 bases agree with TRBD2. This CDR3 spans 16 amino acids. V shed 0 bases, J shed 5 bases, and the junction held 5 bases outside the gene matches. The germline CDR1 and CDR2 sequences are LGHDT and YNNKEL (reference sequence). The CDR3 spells CASSQDRLAGVDTQYF. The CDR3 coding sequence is TGTGCCAGCAGCCAAGATCGGCTAGCGGGAGTAGATACGCAGTATTTT.

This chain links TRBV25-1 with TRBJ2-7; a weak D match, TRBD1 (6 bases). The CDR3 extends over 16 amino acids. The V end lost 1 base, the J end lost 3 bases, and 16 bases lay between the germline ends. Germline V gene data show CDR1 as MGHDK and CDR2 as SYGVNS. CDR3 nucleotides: TGTGCCAGCAGTGAATTCGGGCAGGGGAACCACTACGAGCAGTACTTC. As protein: CASSEFGQGNHYEQYF.